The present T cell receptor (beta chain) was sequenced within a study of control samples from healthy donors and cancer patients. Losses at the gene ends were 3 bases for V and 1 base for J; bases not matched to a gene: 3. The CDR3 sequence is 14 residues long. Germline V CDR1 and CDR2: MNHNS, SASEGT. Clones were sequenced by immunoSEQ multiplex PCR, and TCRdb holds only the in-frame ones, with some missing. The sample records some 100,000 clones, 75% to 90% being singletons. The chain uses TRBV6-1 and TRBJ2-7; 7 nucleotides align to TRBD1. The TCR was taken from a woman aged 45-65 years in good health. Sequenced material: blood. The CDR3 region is CASSDLGQSYEQYF. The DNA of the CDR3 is TGTGCCAGCAGTGATTTGGGACAGTCCTACGAGCAGTACTTC.